A single sample is the source of the 13 T cell receptor beta chains below, sequenced in a study of control samples from healthy donors and cancer patients. Generated by immunoSEQ multiplex PCR, the TCRdb table keeps only in-frame clones and is missing some. The sample has about 110,000 clones; roughly nine tenths are singletons. Material for sequencing was blood. The receptor source for this set is a human donor in good health. The donor label of this sample is uncertain.

V and J are TRBV29-1 and TRBJ2-2, with D possibly being TRBD2 (5 bases). Germline lookup yields CDR1 SQVTM and CDR2 ANQGSEA. V was cut by 3 bases and J by 7 bases, with 9 bases left in between. The CDR3 is made up of 12 amino acids. The CDR3 DNA reads TGCAGCGTTGAGTGGAGGAACGGGGAGCTGTTTTTT. The encoded protein is CSVEWRNGELFF.

The rearrangement joins TRBV27 to TRBJ1-2; 8 bases match TRBD1. The CDR3 spans 15 residues. The J segment lost 8 bases and the V segment lost 5 bases, leaving 13 bases of the junction unmatched. Germline V gene lookup returns CDR1 MNHEY and CDR2 SMNVEV (reference sequence). CDR3 nucleotide sequence: TGTGCCAGCAGTCCCTGGACAGGGAGGGTAAGCGGCTACACCTTC. This codes for CASSPWTGRVSGYTF.

This clone was observed once. The chain combines TRBV28 with TRBJ1-1; possible D gene TRBD1, 5 bases. The CDR3 is made up of 13 amino acids. Germline V gives CDR1 MDHEN, CDR2 SYDVKM. V was trimmed by 8 bases and J by 5 bases, leaving 15 bases between them. The CDR3 reads CASLPMGGTEAFF. CDR3 sequence (DNA): TGTGCCAGCTTACCGATGGGGGGGACTGAAGCTTTCTTT.

This chain connects TRBV5-1 to TRBJ1-1; 7 bases are shared with TRBD1. CDR1 SGHRS and CDR2 YFSETQ come from the germline V gene. Trimming took 2 bases from V and 5 from J; bases not matched to a gene: 9. CDR3 size: 15 residues. The CDR3 DNA is TGCGCCAGCAGCTTCTATGTTTCAGGGGGGACTGAAGCTTTCTTT. The encoded protein is CASSFYVSGGTEAFF.

This chain joins TRBV5-1 and TRBJ2-7; possible D gene TRBD1, 6 bases. Trimming stripped 5 bases from V and 0 bases from J, with 15 bases between. The CDR3 covers 15 residues. The germline V gene has CDR1 SGHRS and CDR2 YFSETQ. The CDR3 reads CASSITGTSSYEQYF. CDR3 DNA: TGCGCCAGCAGTATCACCGGGACAAGCTCCTACGAGCAGTACTTC.

The chain employs TRBV29-1 and TRBJ1-1; 10 bases fit TRBD1. Unmatched junction bases numbered 2, after V lost 7 bases and J lost 3 bases. This CDR3 spans 12 amino acids. CDR1 and CDR2 from the germline V gene are SQVTM and ANQGSEA. The CDR3 coding sequence is TGCAGCGCGGACAGGGGGGACACTGAAGCTTTCTTT. Its translation is CSADRGDTEAFF.

This clone was observed once. The V gene is TRBV4-2, the J gene TRBJ1-2; D is uncertain. The germline gives CDR1 LGHNA, CDR2 YNFKEQ. With 3 bases removed from V and 6 bases from J, the gap between germline ends came to 14 bases. The CDR3 sequence is 14 residues long. The CDR3 protein is CASSQGSSFHGYTF. The CDR3 region has the DNA TGTGCCAGCAGCCAGGGCAGTTCCTTCCATGGCTACACCTTC.

This clone was detected only a few times. The CDR3 reads CASSMLDSNQPQHF. The CDR3 bases are TGTGCCAGCAGTATGTTAGACAGTAATCAGCCCCAGCATTTT. V is TRBV7-2 and J is TRBJ1-5, with TRBD1 as a possible D gene (5 bases). This CDR3 is built from 14 residues. Per germline, CDR1 SGHTA and CDR2 FQGNSA. Deletions cut 6 bases from V and 4 bases from J, with 13 bases between.

The chain joins TRBV24-1 to TRBJ2-1, with D possibly being TRBD2 (6 bases). The CDR3 runs to 14 residues. V gave up 7 bases and J gave up 4 bases, with 13 bases separating them. Germline V gene lookup returns CDR1 KGHDR and CDR2 SFDVKD. CDR3 sequence reads: CATRDGTFYNEQFF. CDR3 coding DNA: TGTGCCACCAGGGATGGGACTTTTTACAATGAGCAGTTCTTC.

The V and J genes are TRBV2 and TRBJ1-1; D remains ambiguous. V lost 4 bases to trimming and J lost 0 bases, with 6 bases between them. Germline V lookup: CDR1 SNHLY, CDR2 FYNNEI. There are 13 residues in the CDR3. As DNA, the CDR3 is TGTGCCAGCAGTGTGGGGATGAACACTGAAGCTTTCTTT. It codes for CASSVGMNTEAFF.

In the case of this clone: The junction departs from the called germline gene at one end, perhaps through a read error. This sequence joins TRBV24-1 and TRBJ2-3; weak D call: TRBD1 (6 bases). The CDR3 extends over 14 amino acids. Germline assignment: CDR1 KGHDR and CDR2 SFDVKD. The CDR3 coding sequence is TGTGCCACCAGTGATTTAGGGGACACAGATGCGCAGTATTTT. Translating it yields CATSDLGDTDAQYF.

The chain employs TRBV5-1 and TRBJ1-1; TRBD1 is a possible D gene (5 bases). V was cut by 6 bases and J by 3 bases, with 15 bases left in between. The V gene's germline CDR1 is SGHRS and CDR2 YFSETQ. The CDR3 is 14 residues long. CDR3 in DNA: TGCGCCAGCAAGCGGGACGGGGTCGACACTGAAGCTTTCTTT. It specifies CASKRDGVDTEAFF. Full variable domain (remainder filled in from reference TRBV5-1 and TRBJ1-1): KAGVTQTPRYLIKTRGQQVTLSCSPISGHRSVSWYQQTPGQGLQFLFEYFSETQRNKGNFPGRFSGRQFSNSRSEMNVSTLELGDSALYLCASKRDGVDTEAFFGQGTRLTVV.

The chain combines TRBV27 with TRBJ1-2; the D gene is possibly TRBD1 (5 bases). The germline V gene has CDR1 MNHEY and CDR2 SMNVEV (reference sequence). Trimming removed 7 bases from V and 8 bases from J, with 17 bases in between. The CDR3 extends over 13 amino acids. The CDR3 coding sequence is TGTGCCAGCACCACCGGGGGGTTCGGAGGCTACACCTTC. It codes for CASTTGGFGGYTF.